The 22 T cell receptor beta chains presented below share a single source sample, sequenced in a study of immune characterization of retroperitoneal liposarcoma. TCRdb called the PCR reads again in MiXCR, with one record for every CDR3 protein. The table records 6,500 to 7,000 distinct CDR3 sequences, approximately 30% of them present only once. The sequenced sample was blood. The receptors shown here come from a male donor with retroperitoneal liposarcoma.

Many counts were recorded for this clonotype. The chain carries TRBV11-1 and TRBJ1-1; perhaps TRBD1 as D (5 bases). Trimming left V 2 bases short and J 1 base short, with 11 bases between. The CDR3 is made up of 15 amino acids. The germline V gene encodes CDR1 SGHAT and CDR2 FQDESV (reference sequence). This CDR3 is CASSLRAGRNTEAFF. In DNA, the CDR3 is TGTGCCAGCAGCTTAAGAGCAGGGCGGAACACTGAAGCTTTCTTT. Full variable domain (rest looked up from reference TRBV11-1 and TRBJ1-1): EAEVAQSPRYKITEKSQAVAFWCDPISGHATLYWYRQILGQGPELLVQFQDESVVDDSQLPKDRFSAERLKGVDSTLKIQPAELGDSAMYLCASSLRAGRNTEAFFGQGTRLTVV.

In this sample, this clonotype turned up once. The chain links TRBV11-2 to TRBJ2-1, with 13 bases identical to TRBD2. The CDR3 has 16 amino acids. The V gene end was trimmed by 5 bases and the J gene end by 10 bases; junction bases not matched to a gene: 11. The germline CDR1 and CDR2 sequences are SGHAT and FQNNGV. The CDR3 coding sequence is TGTGCCAGCAGCCCGCCGGGACTAGCGGGATTGTACGAGCAGTTCTTC. Its translation is CASSPPGLAGLYEQFF.

This clonotype has at least ten counts. Given a much more abundant clone one base away, this may be a read error. This chain connects TRBV7-2 to TRBJ2-1; 10 bases match TRBD2. V gave up 2 bases and J gave up 13 bases; unmatched junction bases: 11. The CDR3 sequence is 15 residues long. The V gene's germline CDR1 is SGHTA and CDR2 FQGNSA. The DNA of the CDR3 is TGTGCCAGCAGCTTATACCCTAGCGGGAGAGAGACCCAGTTCTTC. Its protein is CASSLYPSGRETQFF.

This clonotype occurred many times. The J gene is TRBJ2-5, the V gene TRBV7-8, with TRBD2 identical over 15 bases. V lost 5 bases to trimming and J lost 11 bases; unmatched junction nucleotides: 9. CDR1 and CDR2 from the germline V gene are SGHVS and FQNEAQ. The CDR3 has 15 amino acids. The chain's CDR3 is CASSLGTSGRNEQYF. CDR3 DNA: TGTGCCAGCAGCCTCGGGACTAGCGGGAGGAATGAGCAGTACTTC.

This rearrangement joins TRBV2 to TRBJ1-5, with 9 positions matching TRBD1. The CDR3 runs to 15 residues. Germline loops: CDR1 SNHLY, CDR2 FYNNEI. Unmatched junction bases numbered 4, after V lost 6 bases and J lost 1 base. CDR3 nucleotide sequence: TGTGCCAGCAGGGAGGGACAGGGCAGCAATCAGCCCCAGCATTTT. Protein: CASREGQGSNQPQHF.

This clonotype turned up a few times. The V gene is TRBV27, the J gene TRBJ2-1; TRBD2 matches at 9 bases. After removal of 3 bases from V and 3 bases from J, the junction contained 3 bases not matched to a gene. Germline CDR1 is MNHEY and CDR2 is SMNVEV (reference sequence). The CDR3 sequence is 15 residues long. The CDR3 coding sequence is TGTGCCAGCAGTTTGGGGACTAGCATCTACAATGAGCAGTTCTTC. As protein: CASSLGTSIYNEQFF.

This clonotype appeared a few times. The CDR3 loop is CASSDRRAEAFF. Written as DNA, the CDR3 is TGTGCCAGCAGTGACCGCAGGGCTGAAGCTTTCTTT. The J gene is TRBJ1-1, the V gene TRBV25-1; possibly TRBD1 for D (5 bases). V was pared by 3 bases and J by 6 bases, with 8 bases between. Germline V lookup: CDR1 MGHDK, CDR2 SYGVNS. The CDR3 has 12 amino acids.

This clonotype appeared once. The V gene is TRBV11-2, the J gene TRBJ2-2; D is undetermined. Trimming stripped 2 bases from V and 5 bases from J, with 6 bases between. The germline V gene encodes CDR1 SGHAT and CDR2 FQNNGV. This CDR3 is built from 13 residues. The CDR3: CASSLRRTGELFF. The CDR3 nucleotides are TGTGCCAGCAGCTTACGTCGGACCGGGGAGCTGTTTTTT.

The chain has TRBV10-1 and TRBJ2-1; TRBD2 aligns across 12 bases. The germline CDR1 and CDR2 sequences are WNHNN and SYGVQD (reference sequence). The CDR3 loop spans 14 amino acids. Trimming at V came to 10 bases and at J to 10 bases, leaving 11 bases not matched to a gene. Here the CDR3 reads CATHQTSGRNEQFF. Written as DNA, the CDR3 is TGCGCCACGCACCAGACTAGCGGGAGAAACGAGCAGTTCTTC.

This clonotype was found once. This rearrangement joins TRBV7-2 to TRBJ2-2; D unresolved. V was trimmed by 2 bases and J by 3 bases, leaving 10 bases between them. Germline V gene sequence: CDR1 SGHTA, CDR2 FQGNSA. The CDR3 runs 15 residues. The CDR3 is CASSLSSMYTGELFF. DNA for the CDR3: TGTGCCAGCAGCTTATCGTCTATGTACACCGGGGAGCTGTTTTTT.

CDR3 sequence (DNA): TGCGCCAGCAGCCAAGCTCTAGCGGGGCTAGACGATGAGCAGTTCTTC. Translation: CASSQALAGLDDEQFF. V usage is TRBV4-1 and J usage is TRBJ2-1, with 9 bases identical to TRBD2. Trimming cost V 1 base and J 8 bases; bases outside gene matches: 9. The V gene's germline CDR1 is MGHRA and CDR2 YSYEKL. The CDR3 loop spans 16 amino acids.

This clonotype has only a few counts. With a much larger clone just one base away, this may be a read error. The chain's CDR3 is CASSEVGFAYF. The CDR3 bases are TGTGCCAGCAGTGAAGTCGGATTCGCGTACTTC. The V and J genes are TRBV6-1 and TRBJ2-1, with no clear D. The CDR3 covers 11 residues. Germline values: CDR1 MNHNS, CDR2 SASEGT.

This clonotype has just a few counts. CDR3 DNA sequence: TGTGCCAGCAGTGACTCGTCCCTCGGGGACCACAATGAGCAGTTCTTC. The encoded protein is CASSDSSLGDHNEQFF. The chain has TRBV6-4 and TRBJ2-1, with D perhaps given as TRBD1 or TRBD2 (5 bases each). Germline V gene lookup returns CDR1 MRHNA and CDR2 SNTAGT. The V gene lost 0 bases and the J gene lost 5 bases, with 14 bases spanning the gap. CDR3 size: 16 residues.

This clonotype was counted a few times. The germline gene is not matched at one end of the junction; a read error may be the cause. The J gene is TRBJ2-7, the V gene TRBV7-7; TRBD2 matches 11 bases. The CDR3 has 15 amino acids. Germline lookup yields CDR1 SSHAT and CDR2 FNYEAQ (reference sequence). DNA for the CDR3: TGTGCTAGCAGCTTAGCTAGCGGGGGGAGGTACGAGCAGTACTTC. Its translation is CASSLASGGRYEQYF.

By share, this clonotype counts as medium-sized. The V call is TRBV27, the J call TRBJ2-3, with D unclear. The length of the CDR3 is 16 residues. V dropped 4 bases and J dropped 2 bases, with 16 bases sitting between them. Germline loops: CDR1 MNHEY, CDR2 SMNVEV (reference sequence). The CDR3 DNA reads TGTGCCAGCAGTTATATCTATAGCAACCTCACAGATACGCAGTATTTT. This encodes CASSYIYSNLTDTQYF.

The V and J genes are TRBV11-2 and TRBJ2-5; 11 nucleotides agree with TRBD1. Germline lookup yields CDR1 SGHAT and CDR2 FQNNGV. The CDR3 consists of 17 residues. V shed 5 bases and J 2 bases; nucleotides not matched to a gene: 10. The CDR3 spells CASSTGQGAMSQETQYF. CDR3 DNA sequence: TGTGCCAGCAGCACTGGACAGGGGGCAATGAGTCAAGAGACCCAGTACTTC. The full variable domain, its missing parts supplied by reference TRBV11-2 and TRBJ2-5, is EAGVAQSPRYKIIEKRQSVAFWCNPISGHATLYWYQQILGQGPKLLIQFQNNGVVDDSQLPKDRFSAERLKGVDSTLKIQPAKLEDSAVYLCASSTGQGAMSQETQYFGPGTRLLVL.

A few counts support this clonotype. In DNA form, the CDR3 reads TGTGCCAGCAGTGAAGCGACAGGGGGCGGGGATACGCAGTATTTT. This translates into CASSEATGGGDTQYF. The chain uses TRBV6-1 and TRBJ2-3; 10 nucleotides agree with TRBD1. There are 15 residues in the CDR3. Trimming removed 0 bases from V and 6 bases from J; junction bases left unmatched: 3. Germline CDR1 and CDR2: MNHNS and SASEGT.

Here the CDR3 reads CASRPGTRNTEAFF. In DNA form, the CDR3 reads TGTGCCAGCAGACCCGGGACAAGGAACACTGAAGCTTTCTTT. The chain recombines TRBV6-5 with TRBJ1-1, with TRBD1 as a possible D gene (6 bases). CDR1 MNHEY and CDR2 SVGAGI come from the germline V gene. CDR3 length: 14 amino acids. V gave up 6 bases and J gave up 1 base, with 12 bases separating them.

This chain uses TRBV6-5 with TRBJ2-2; weak D call: TRBD2 (5 bases). The V and J ends lost 1 base and 5 bases respectively, with 8 bases between them. Germline-derived CDR1 and CDR2 are MNHEY and SVGAGI. The CDR3 is made up of 14 amino acids. Here the CDR3 DNA reads TGTGCCAGCAGTTACTATCGGGGAACCGGGGAGCTGTTTTTT. Translated: CASSYYRGTGELFF.

The V gene is TRBV5-1, the J gene TRBJ2-4; D is possibly TRBD1 (5 bases). Trimming stripped 7 bases from V and 13 bases from J, with 21 bases between. Germline loops: CDR1 SGHRS, CDR2 YFSETQ. The CDR3 sequence is 13 residues long. CDR3 DNA: TGCGCCAGCTCAGGTGGGGCTTGGAATGAGCAGTACTTC. Amino acids: CASSGGAWNEQYF. Full variable domain (outside the CDR3, taken from reference TRBV5-1 and TRBJ2-4): KAGVTQTPRYLIKTRGQQVTLSCSPISGHRSVSWYQQTPGQGLQFLFEYFSETQRNKGNFPGRFSGRQFSNSRSEMNVSTLELGDSALYLCASSGGAWNEQYFGAGTRLSVL.

This clonotype ranks as large (0.1 to 1%). This chain links TRBV7-2 with TRBJ2-1, with 8 bases fitting TRBD2. Germline CDR1 and CDR2: SGHTA and FQGNSA. The V and J ends lost 3 bases and 9 bases, in that order; junction bases with no gene match: 7. This CDR3 spans 14 amino acids. CDR3 bases: TGTGCCAGCAGCTTTACTAGCGGATCGTCTGAGCAGTTCTTC. Translation gives CASSFTSGSSEQFF.

The V gene is TRBV6-1, the J gene TRBJ2-1; TRBD2 might be the D (5 bases). The V end was cut by 5 bases, the J end by 5 bases, with 13 bases between. This CDR3 has 14 residues. Per the germline V gene, CDR1 is MNHNS and CDR2 is SASEGT. The CDR3 spells CASSPIEGHNEQFF. The CDR3 DNA is TGTGCCAGCAGTCCGATCGAGGGCCACAATGAGCAGTTCTTC.